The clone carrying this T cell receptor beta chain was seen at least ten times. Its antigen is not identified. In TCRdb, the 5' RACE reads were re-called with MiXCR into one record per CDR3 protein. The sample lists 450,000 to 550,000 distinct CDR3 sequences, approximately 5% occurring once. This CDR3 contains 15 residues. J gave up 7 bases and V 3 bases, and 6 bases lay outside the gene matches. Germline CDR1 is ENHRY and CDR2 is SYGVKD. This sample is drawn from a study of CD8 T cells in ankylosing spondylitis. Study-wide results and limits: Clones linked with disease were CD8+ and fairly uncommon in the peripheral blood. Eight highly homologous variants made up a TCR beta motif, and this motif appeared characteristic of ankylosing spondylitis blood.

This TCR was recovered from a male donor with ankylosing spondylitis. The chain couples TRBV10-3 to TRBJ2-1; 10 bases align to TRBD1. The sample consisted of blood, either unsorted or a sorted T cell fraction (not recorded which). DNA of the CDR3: TGTGCCATCAGTGACACCGGGACAGGGGTTAATGAGCAGTTCTTC. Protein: CAISDTGTGVNEQFF.